This is a list of T cell receptor beta chains from one sample in a study of CD8 T cells in Susac syndrome. Via MiXCR, TCRdb re-called the immunoSEQ multiplex PCR reads, giving one row per CDR3 protein. The table lists 150,000 to 200,000 distinct CDR3 sequences, just over 90% of them singletons, with 0.13% in the top ten. Input material: CD4+ T cells from PBMCs. The receptors here all came from a human donor in good health. Both conserved end residues are part of each CDR3. The order of the fields is V gene, J gene, D gene, clone size, CDR3 DNA, CDR3 protein. D genes are given only for firm matches. Some rows mark clone size as missing; the rest say once, few, many or name a class of expanded clone.

TRBV2	TRBJ2-5	TRBD2	NA	TGTGCCAGCCGGAAGGCGGGGGGGCCGATGACCCAGTACTTC	CASRKAGGPMTQYF
TRBV20-1	TRBJ1-5	NA	NA	TGCAGTGCTAGAGATCCGGGCAATCAGCCCCAGCATTTT	CSARDPGNQPQHF
TRBV29-1	TRBJ1-2	NA	NA	TGCAGCGCTCTGACAGAGAACTATGGCTACACCTTC	CSALTENYGYTF
TRBV2	TRBJ2-5	TRBD1	NA	TGTGCCAGCACGCGGGACAGGGAAGAGACCCAGTACTTC	CASTRDREETQYF
TRBV11-2	TRBJ2-7	NA	NA	TGTGCCAGCAGCTTAGTATCAGGGACCTACGAGCAGTACTTC	CASSLVSGTYEQYF
TRBV20-1	TRBJ2-1	NA	NA	TGCAGTGCTAGAGAGAGAGCAGCTGAGCAGTTCTTC	CSARERAAEQFF
TRBV14	TRBJ1-1	NA	NA	TGTGCCAGCAGCCCCACGGTAGGGGTGGGTGAAGCTTTCTTT	CASSPTVGVGEAFF
TRBV5-4	TRBJ2-1	TRBD2	NA	TGTGCCAGCAGCTACCCTAGCGGGGGGGACAATGAGCAGTTCTTC	CASSYPSGGDNEQFF
TRBV6-5	TRBJ2-2	NA	NA	TGTGCCCTGGGGGGGCCGGGCACCGGGGAGCTGTTTTTT	CALGGPGTGELFF
TRBV25-1	TRBJ1-2	NA	NA	TGTGCCAGCAGTCGTGGGGATGGCTACACCTTC	CASSRGDGYTF
TRBV18	TRBJ2-7	TRBD1	NA	TGTGCCAGCTCCAGCGGACAGGACAGCTCCTACGAGCAGTACTTC	CASSSGQDSSYEQYF
TRBV2	TRBJ2-5	NA	NA	TGTGCCAGCAGTGGGCAGGTAGAGACCCAGTACTTC	CASSGQVETQYF
TRBV12-3/TRBV12-4	TRBJ1-2	TRBD1	NA	TGTGCCAGCAGTTTAGTGGTCCAGGGGGGCTATGGCTACACCTTC	CASSLVVQGGYGYTF
TRBV14	TRBJ1-1	TRBD1	NA	TGTGCCAGCAGCCAAGCAGACAGGGGGTGGACTGAAGCTTTCTTT	CASSQADRGWTEAFF
TRBV29-1	TRBJ2-7	NA	once	TGCAGCGTTGACCGGGGGCAGGCGGAAGAGCAGTACTTC	CSVDRGQAEEQYF